This T cell receptor beta chain was sequenced for a study of cytomegalovirus exposure and HLA in healthy donors. Study findings and constraints: Follow-up analysis later connected one missense variant in DCLRE1C with trimming of TCR beta V- and J-genes. An observed cluster of highly shared sequence variants was recorded as a likely sequencing artifact.

Germline V lookup: CDR1 SGHTA, CDR2 FQGNSA. This CDR3 is built from 18 residues. V shed 0 bases, J shed 1 base, and the junction held 7 bases outside the gene matches. Those who donated were healthy bone marrow donors. As to this clone: The antigen is not known.

PCR primers comprised 60 Vbeta and 13 Jbeta primers. Some clones are missing from TCRdb's copy, which holds only in-frame ones; the method was immunoSEQ multiplex PCR. The sample lists 200,000 or so clones; more than 75% were seen once. This sequence joins TRBV7-2 and TRBJ2-2; 8 bases line up with TRBD2. The specimen sequenced was PBMCs. This receptor was identified in a human donor in good health. CDR3 nucleotide sequence: TGTGCCAGCAGCTTAGCTCCCCTAGCGGGCCTGAACACCGGGGAGCTGTTTTTT. It is translated as CASSLAPLAGLNTGELFF.